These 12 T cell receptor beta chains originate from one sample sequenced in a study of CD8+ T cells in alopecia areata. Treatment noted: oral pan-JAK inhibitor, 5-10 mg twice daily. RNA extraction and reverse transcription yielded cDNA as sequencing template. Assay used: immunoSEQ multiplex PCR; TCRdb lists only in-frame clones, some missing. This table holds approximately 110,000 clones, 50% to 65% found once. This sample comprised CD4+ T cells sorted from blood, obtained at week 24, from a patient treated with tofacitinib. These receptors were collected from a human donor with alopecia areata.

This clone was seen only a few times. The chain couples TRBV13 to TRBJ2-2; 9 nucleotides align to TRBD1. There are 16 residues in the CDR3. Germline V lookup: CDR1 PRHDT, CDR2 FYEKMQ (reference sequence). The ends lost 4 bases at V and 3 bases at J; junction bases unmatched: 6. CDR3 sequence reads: CASSSRTGADTGELFF. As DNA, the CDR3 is TGTGCCAGCAGCTCCCGGACAGGGGCGGACACCGGGGAGCTGTTTTTT.

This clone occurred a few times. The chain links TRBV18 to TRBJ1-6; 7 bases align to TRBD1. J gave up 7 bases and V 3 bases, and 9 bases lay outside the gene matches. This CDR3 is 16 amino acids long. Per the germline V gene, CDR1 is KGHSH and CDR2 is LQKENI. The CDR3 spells CASSPQPTGRNSPLHF. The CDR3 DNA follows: TGTGCCAGCTCACCCCAACCGACAGGGCGAAATTCACCCCTCCACTTT.

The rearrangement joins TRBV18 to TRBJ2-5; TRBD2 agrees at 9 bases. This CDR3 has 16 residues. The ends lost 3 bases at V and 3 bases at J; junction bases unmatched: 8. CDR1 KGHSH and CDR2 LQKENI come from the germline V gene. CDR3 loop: CASSPTASGEEETQYF. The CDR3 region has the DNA TGTGCCAGCTCACCGACGGCTAGCGGGGAGGAAGAGACCCAGTACTTC. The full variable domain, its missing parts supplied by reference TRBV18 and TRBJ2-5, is NAGVMQNPRHLVRRRGQEARLRCSPMKGHSHVYWYRQLPEEGLKFMVYLQKENIIDESGMPKERFSAEFPKEGPSILRIQQVVRGDSAAYFCASSPTASGEEETQYFGPGTRLLVL.

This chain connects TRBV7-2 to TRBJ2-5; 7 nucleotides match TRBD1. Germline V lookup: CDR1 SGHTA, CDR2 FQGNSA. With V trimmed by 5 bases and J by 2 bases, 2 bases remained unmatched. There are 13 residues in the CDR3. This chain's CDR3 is CASSRDRQETQYF. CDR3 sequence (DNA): TGTGCCAGCAGCCGGGACAGACAAGAGACCCAGTACTTC.

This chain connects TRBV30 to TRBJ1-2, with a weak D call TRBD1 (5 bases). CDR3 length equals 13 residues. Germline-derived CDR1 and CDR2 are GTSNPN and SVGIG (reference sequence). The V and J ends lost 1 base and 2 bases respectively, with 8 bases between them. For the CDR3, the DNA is TGTGCCTGGAGTGGACAGCTAAACTATGGCTACACCTTC. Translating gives CAWSGQLNYGYTF.

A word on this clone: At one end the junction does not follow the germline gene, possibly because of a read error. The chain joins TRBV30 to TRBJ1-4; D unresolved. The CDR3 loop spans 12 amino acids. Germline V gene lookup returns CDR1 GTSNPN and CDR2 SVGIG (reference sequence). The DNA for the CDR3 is TGTGCCCGGAGCGGGGTGGATGAAAAACTGTTTTTT. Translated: CARSGVDEKLFF.

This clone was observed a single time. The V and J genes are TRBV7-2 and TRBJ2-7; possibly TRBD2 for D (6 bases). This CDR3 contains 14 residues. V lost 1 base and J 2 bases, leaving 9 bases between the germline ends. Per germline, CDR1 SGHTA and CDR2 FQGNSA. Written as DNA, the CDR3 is TGTGCCAGCAGCTTAGGGCGGGGTCCCTACGAGCAGTACTTC. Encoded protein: CASSLGRGPYEQYF.

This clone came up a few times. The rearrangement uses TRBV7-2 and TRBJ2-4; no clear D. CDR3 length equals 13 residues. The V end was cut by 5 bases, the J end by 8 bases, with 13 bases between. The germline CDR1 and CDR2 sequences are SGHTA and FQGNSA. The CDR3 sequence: CASSQSHQDIQYF. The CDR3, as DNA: TGTGCCAGCAGCCAGAGTCACCAGGACATTCAGTACTTC. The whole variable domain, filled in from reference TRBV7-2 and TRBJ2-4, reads GAGVSQSPSNKVTEKGKDVELRCDPISGHTALYWYRQSLGQGLEFLIYFQGNSAPDKSGLPSDRFSAERTGGSVSTLTIQRTQQEDSAVYLCASSQSHQDIQYFGAGTRLSVL.

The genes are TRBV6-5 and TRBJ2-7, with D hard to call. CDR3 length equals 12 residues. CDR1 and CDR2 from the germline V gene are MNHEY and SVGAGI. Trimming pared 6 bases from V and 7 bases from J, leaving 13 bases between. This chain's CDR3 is CASRSGGWEQYF. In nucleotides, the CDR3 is TGTGCCAGCAGATCGGGTGGGTGGGAGCAGTACTTC.

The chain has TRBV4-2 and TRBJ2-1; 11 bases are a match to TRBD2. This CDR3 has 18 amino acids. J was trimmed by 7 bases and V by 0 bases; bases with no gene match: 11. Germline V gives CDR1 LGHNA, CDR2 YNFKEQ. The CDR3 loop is CASSQELAGEGVRNEQFF. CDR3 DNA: TGTGCCAGCAGCCAAGAACTAGCGGGGGAAGGTGTTCGGAATGAGCAGTTCTTC.

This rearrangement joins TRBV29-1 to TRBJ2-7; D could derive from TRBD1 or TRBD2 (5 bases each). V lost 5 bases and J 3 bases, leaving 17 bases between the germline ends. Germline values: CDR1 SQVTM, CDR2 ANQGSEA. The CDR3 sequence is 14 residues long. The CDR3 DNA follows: TGCAGCGTTCAGCAGGATGGGGGATTCTACGAGCAGTACTTC. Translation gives CSVQQDGGFYEQYF.

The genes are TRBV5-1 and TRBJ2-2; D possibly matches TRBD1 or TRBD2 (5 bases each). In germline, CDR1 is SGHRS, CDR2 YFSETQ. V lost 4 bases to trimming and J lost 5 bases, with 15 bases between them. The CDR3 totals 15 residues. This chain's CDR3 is CASSPGPGATGELFF. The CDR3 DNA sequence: TGCGCCAGCAGCCCTGGTCCCGGGGCTACCGGGGAGCTGTTTTTT. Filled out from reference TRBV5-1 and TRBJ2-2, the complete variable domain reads KAGVTQTPRYLIKTRGQQVTLSCSPISGHRSVSWYQQTPGQGLQFLFEYFSETQRNKGNFPGRFSGRQFSNSRSEMNVSTLELGDSALYLCASSPGPGATGELFFGEGSRLTVL.